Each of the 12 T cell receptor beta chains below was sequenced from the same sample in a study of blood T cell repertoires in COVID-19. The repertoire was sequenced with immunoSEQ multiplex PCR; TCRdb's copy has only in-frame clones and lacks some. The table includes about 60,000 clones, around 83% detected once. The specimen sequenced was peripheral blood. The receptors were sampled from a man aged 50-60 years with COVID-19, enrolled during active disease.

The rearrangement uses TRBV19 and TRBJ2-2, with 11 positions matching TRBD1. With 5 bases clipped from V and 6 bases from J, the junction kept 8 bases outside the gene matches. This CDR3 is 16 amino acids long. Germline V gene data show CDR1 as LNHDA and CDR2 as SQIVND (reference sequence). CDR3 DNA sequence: TGTGCCAGTAGTGCCGCGCCGGGACAGGGGGCCGGGGAGCTGTTTTTT. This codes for CASSAAPGQGAGELFF.

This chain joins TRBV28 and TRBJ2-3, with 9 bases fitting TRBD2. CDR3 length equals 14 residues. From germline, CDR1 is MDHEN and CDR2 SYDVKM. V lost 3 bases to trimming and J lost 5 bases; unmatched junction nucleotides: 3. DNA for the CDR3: TGTGCCAGCAGTTTGGCGGGAGGGGTAGATACGCAGTATTTT. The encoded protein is CASSLAGGVDTQYF.

CDR3 in amino acids: CASSLTNRGLGYTF. CDR3 nucleotides: TGTGCCAGCAGCTTGACTAACAGGGGGTTAGGCTACACCTTC. The chain couples TRBV5-6 to TRBJ1-2; TRBD1 aligns across 8 bases. CDR3 length: 14 amino acids. The V gene's germline CDR1 is SGHDT and CDR2 YYEEEE. V dropped 1 base and J dropped 8; count of bases not matched to a gene: 7.

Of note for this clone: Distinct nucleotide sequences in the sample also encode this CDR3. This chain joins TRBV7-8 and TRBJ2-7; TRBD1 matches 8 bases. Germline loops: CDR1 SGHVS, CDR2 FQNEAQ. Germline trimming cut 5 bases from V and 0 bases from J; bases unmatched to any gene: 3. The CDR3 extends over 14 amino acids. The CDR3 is CASSRQGSSYEQYF. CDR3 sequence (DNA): TGTGCCAGCAGCCGACAGGGGTCCTCCTACGAGCAGTACTTC.

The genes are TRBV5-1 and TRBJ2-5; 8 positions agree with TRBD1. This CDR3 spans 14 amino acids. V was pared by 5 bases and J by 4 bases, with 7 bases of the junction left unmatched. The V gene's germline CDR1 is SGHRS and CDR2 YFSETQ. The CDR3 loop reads CASSEPGGPETQYF. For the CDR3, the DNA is TGCGCCAGCAGTGAACCAGGGGGCCCAGAGACCCAGTACTTC.

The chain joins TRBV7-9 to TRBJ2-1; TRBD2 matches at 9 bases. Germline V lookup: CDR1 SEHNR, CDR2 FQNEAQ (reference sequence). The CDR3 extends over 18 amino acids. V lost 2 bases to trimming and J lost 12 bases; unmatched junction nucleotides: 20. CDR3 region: CASSLRRGGRVNNPPQFF. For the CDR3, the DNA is TGTGCCAGCAGCTTACGGCGGGGCGGGAGGGTAAATAATCCCCCGCAGTTCTTC.

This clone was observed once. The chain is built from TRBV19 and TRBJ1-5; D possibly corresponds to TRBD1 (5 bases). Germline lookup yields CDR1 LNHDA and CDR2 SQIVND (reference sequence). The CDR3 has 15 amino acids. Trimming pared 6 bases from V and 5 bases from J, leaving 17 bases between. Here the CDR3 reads CASSYRTSFDQPQHF. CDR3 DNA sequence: TGTGCCAGTAGCTACAGGACTAGCTTCGATCAGCCCCAGCATTTT. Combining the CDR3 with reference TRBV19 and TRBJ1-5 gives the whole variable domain DGGITQSPKYLFRKEGQNVTLSCEQNLNHDAMYWYRQDPGQGLRLIYYSQIVNDFQKGDIAEGYSVSREKKESFPLTVTSAQKNPTAFYLCASSYRTSFDQPQHFGDGTRLSIL.

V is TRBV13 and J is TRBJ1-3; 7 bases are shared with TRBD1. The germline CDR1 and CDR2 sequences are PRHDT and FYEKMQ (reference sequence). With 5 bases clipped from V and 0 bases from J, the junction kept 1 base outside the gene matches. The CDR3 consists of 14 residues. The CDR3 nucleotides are TGTGCCAGCAGCCGACAGGGCTCTGGAAACACCATATATTTT. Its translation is CASSRQGSGNTIYF.

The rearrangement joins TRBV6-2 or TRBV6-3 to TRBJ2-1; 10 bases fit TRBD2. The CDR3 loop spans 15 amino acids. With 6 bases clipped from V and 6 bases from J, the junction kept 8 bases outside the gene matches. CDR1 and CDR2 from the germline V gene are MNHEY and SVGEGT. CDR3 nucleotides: TGTGCCAGCAGCCGAGCGGGAGGGACTGCCAATGAGCAGTTCTTC. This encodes CASSRAGGTANEQFF.

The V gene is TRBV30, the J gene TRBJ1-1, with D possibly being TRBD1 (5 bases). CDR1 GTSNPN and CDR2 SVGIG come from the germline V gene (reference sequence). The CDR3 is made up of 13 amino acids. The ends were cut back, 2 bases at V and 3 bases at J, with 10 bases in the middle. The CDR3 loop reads CAWSQGEDTEAFF. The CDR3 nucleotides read TGTGCCTGGAGTCAAGGGGAGGACACTGAAGCTTTCTTT.

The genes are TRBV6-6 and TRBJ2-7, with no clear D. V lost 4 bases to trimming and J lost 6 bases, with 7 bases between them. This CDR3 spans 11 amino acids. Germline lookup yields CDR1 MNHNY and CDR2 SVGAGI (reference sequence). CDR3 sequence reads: CASSSVVEQYF. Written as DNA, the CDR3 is TGTGCCAGCAGTTCAGTTGTCGAGCAGTACTTC.

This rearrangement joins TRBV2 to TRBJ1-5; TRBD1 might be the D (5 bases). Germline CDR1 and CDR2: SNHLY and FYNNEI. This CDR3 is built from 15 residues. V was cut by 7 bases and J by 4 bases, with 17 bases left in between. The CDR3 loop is CASTPSGLGNQPQHF. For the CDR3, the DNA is TGTGCCAGCACCCCCTCAGGGTTAGGGAATCAGCCCCAGCATTTT.